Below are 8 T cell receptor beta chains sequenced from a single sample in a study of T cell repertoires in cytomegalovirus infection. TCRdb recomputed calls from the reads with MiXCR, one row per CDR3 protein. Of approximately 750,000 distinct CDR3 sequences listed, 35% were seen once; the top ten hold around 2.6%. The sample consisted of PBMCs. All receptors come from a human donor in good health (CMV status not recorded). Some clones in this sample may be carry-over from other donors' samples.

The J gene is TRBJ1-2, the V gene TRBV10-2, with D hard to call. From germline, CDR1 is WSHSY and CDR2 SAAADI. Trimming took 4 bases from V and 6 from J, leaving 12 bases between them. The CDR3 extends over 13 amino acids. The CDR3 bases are TGCGCCAGCAGTGCGCAAGGGTCCGATGGCTACACCTTC. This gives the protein CASSAQGSDGYTF.

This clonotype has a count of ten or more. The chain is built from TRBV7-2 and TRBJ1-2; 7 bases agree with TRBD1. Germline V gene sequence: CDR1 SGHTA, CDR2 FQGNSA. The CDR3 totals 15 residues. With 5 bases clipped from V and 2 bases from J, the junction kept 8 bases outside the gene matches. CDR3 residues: CASSPRTGQNYGYTF. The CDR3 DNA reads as TGTGCCAGCAGCCCGCGGACAGGTCAGAACTATGGCTACACCTTC.

The CDR3 protein is CASSLLQAGTADTEAFF. In DNA, the CDR3 is TGTGCCAGCAGCTTACTCCAGGCCGGGACAGCCGATACTGAAGCTTTCTTT. The chain combines TRBV7-9 with TRBJ1-1, with TRBD1 matching 7 bases. V was pared by 2 bases and J by 5 bases, with 14 bases of the junction left unmatched. Germline CDR1 reads SEHNR; CDR2 reads FQNEAQ (reference sequence). The CDR3 covers 17 residues. Complete variable domain (other parts from reference TRBV7-9 and TRBJ1-1): DTGVSQNPRHKITKRGQNVTFRCDPISEHNRLYWYRQTLGQGPEFLTYFQNEAQLEKSRLLSDRFSAERPKGSFSTLEIQRTEQGDSAMYLCASSLLQAGTADTEAFFGQGTRLTVV.

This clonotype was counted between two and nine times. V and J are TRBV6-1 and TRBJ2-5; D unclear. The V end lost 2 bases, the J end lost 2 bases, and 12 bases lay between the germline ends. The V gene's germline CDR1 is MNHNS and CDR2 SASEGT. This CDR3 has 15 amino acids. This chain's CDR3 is CASSERMWLQETQYF. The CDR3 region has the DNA TGTGCCAGCAGTGAAAGAATGTGGCTTCAAGAGACCCAGTACTTC.

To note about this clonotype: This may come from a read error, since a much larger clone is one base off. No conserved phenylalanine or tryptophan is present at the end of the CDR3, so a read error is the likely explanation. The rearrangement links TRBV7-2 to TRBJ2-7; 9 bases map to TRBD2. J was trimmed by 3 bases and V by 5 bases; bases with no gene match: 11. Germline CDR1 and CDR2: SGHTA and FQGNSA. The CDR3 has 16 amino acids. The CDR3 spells CASSADWTSDHYEQYL. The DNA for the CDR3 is TGTGCCAGCAGCGCGGATTGGACTAGCGATCACTACGAGCAGTACTTA.

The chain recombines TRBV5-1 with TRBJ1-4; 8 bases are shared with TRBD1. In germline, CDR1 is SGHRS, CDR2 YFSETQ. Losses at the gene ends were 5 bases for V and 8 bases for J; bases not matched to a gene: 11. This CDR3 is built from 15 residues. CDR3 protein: CASSRTGNKEEKLFF. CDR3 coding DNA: TGCGCCAGCAGTAGGACAGGGAACAAAGAAGAAAAACTGTTTTTT.

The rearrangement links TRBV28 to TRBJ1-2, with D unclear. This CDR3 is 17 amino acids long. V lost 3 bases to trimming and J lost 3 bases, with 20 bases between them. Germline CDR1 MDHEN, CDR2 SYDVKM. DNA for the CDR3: TGTGCCAGCAGTTTCTCAGAGCTAAAAAGGTCCCACTATGGCTACACCTTC. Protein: CASSFSELKRSHYGYTF.

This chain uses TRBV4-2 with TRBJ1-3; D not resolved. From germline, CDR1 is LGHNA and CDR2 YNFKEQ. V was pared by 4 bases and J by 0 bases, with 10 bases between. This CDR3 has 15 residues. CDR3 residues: CASSRDRRSGNTIYF. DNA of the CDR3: TGTGCCAGCAGCCGAGACCGTCGCTCTGGAAACACCATATATTTT.